These 8 T cell receptor beta chains originate from one sample sequenced in a study of shared T cell receptors in the human thymus. Method: immunoSEQ multiplex PCR; TCRdb's copy keeps in-frame clones and lacks some. The sample includes about 380,000 clones, just under 95% of them seen just once. Sequencing was carried out using thymocytes. These receptors all come from a human donor.

This rearrangement joins TRBV28 to TRBJ1-1; D gene uncertain. Trimming shortened V by 8 bases and J by 6 bases, and 16 bases separated the two germline ends. CDR3 size: 13 residues. Germline V lookup: CDR1 MDHEN, CDR2 SYDVKM. For the CDR3, the DNA is TGTGCCAGCCAACCGAGGTACGTCGCTGAAGCTTTCTTT. This sequence encodes CASQPRYVAEAFF.

The gene calls are TRBV7-7 and TRBJ2-3, with D perhaps matching TRBD2 (5 bases). This CDR3 has 13 amino acids. Germline V gene lookup returns CDR1 SSHAT and CDR2 FNYEAQ (reference sequence). CDR3 amino acids: CASAAGERDTQYF. CDR3 DNA sequence: TGTGCTAGCGCGGCAGGCGAGCGGGATACGCAGTATTTT. The variable domain in full, with the rest retrieved from reference TRBV7-7 and TRBJ2-3, is GAGVSQSPRYKVTKRGQDVTLRCDPISSHATLYWYQQALGQGPEFLTYFNYEAQPDKSGLPSDRFSAERPEGSISTLTIQRTEQRDSAMYRCASAAGERDTQYFGPGTRLTVL.

The chain uses TRBV7-9 and TRBJ2-5; 7 bases align to TRBD1. This CDR3 has 17 amino acids. The junction had 14 bases not matched to a gene; V was cut back by 6 bases and J by 1 base. The germline V gene has CDR1 SEHNR and CDR2 FQNEAQ (reference sequence). The CDR3 here is CASRANLWGQFQETQYF. The DNA of the CDR3 is TGTGCCAGCAGGGCCAACCTATGGGGACAGTTCCAAGAGACCCAGTACTTC.

The chain combines TRBV9 with TRBJ2-5; D may match TRBD1 or TRBD2 (5 bases each). The CDR3 consists of 14 residues. V lost 4 bases and J 5 bases, leaving 15 bases between the germline ends. CDR1 is SGDLS and CDR2 is YYNGEE in the germline V gene. The CDR3 region is CASSLGTKGETQYF. CDR3 nucleotides: TGTGCCAGCAGCCTTGGGACGAAGGGGGAGACCCAGTACTTC.

The chain links TRBV4-2 to TRBJ2-2; D may be TRBD2 (5 bases). CDR3 length: 17 residues. Germline values: CDR1 LGHNA, CDR2 YNFKEQ. V was shortened by 0 bases and J by 1 base, with 12 bases between the two germline ends. The CDR3 sequence: CASSQDRVSENTGELFF. DNA for the CDR3: TGTGCCAGCAGCCAAGATCGGGTTAGCGAGAACACCGGGGAGCTGTTTTTT.

The chain employs TRBV11-1 and TRBJ1-2; D is undetermined. Trimming removed 1 base at V and 4 bases at J, with 10 bases between. The CDR3 runs to 14 residues. Germline V gene lookup returns CDR1 SGHAT and CDR2 FQDESV (reference sequence). The CDR3 is CASSLDGVSYGYTF. The CDR3, as DNA: TGTGCCAGCAGCTTAGACGGTGTATCCTATGGCTACACCTTC. Supplemented by reference TRBV11-1 and TRBJ1-2, the full variable domain reads EAEVAQSPRYKITEKSQAVAFWCDPISGHATLYWYRQILGQGPELLVQFQDESVVDDSQLPKDRFSAERLKGVDSTLKIQPAELGDSAMYLCASSLDGVSYGYTFGSGTRLTVV.

The chain uses TRBV10-2 and TRBJ2-2, with 9 bases aligning to TRBD2. The CDR3 runs 17 residues. In germline, CDR1 is WSHSY, CDR2 SAAADI. V gave up 6 bases and J gave up 5 bases; unmatched junction bases: 13. The CDR3 coding sequence is TGCGCCAGCAGCCCCCCTGCAGGGCTAGCGGGGACCGGGGAGCTGTTTTTT. This codes for CASSPPAGLAGTGELFF.

V gene TRBV27 combines with J gene TRBJ1-1, with TRBD1 identical over 7 bases. Germline V CDR1 and CDR2: MNHEY, SMNVEV (reference sequence). CDR3 length equals 15 residues. The V and J ends lost 3 bases and 3 bases, in that order; junction bases with no gene match: 7. CDR3 sequence: CASSLAGTEDTEAFF. The DNA for the CDR3 is TGTGCCAGCAGTTTGGCCGGGACAGAAGACACTGAAGCTTTCTTT.